Reported below is one T cell receptor (beta chain). This specimen belongs to a study of T-cell reconstitution after alpha-beta-depleted transplantation in children. Using unique molecular identifiers, the investigators prepared the TCRbeta library. TCRdb called the PCR reads again in MiXCR, with one record for every CDR3 protein. Of around 340,000 distinct CDR3 sequences listed, 10% to 15% are singletons. Material: PBMCs, obtained from the stem cell graft. The source is a human donor who donated a stem cell graft to a child with Fanconi anemia.

Written as DNA, the CDR3 is TGTGCCAGCAGCCCCCGTAATCTGGACACTGAAGCTTTCTTT. This translates into CASSPRNLDTEAFF. The V gene is TRBV7-2, the J gene TRBJ1-1; D gene uncertain. V lost 5 bases, J lost 3 bases, and 13 bases lay in between. This CDR3 spans 14 amino acids. The germline gives CDR1 SGHTA, CDR2 FQGNSA.